This T cell receptor (beta chain) originates from a study of blood T cell repertoires in COVID-19. Trimming shortened V by 2 bases and J by 8 bases, and 18 bases separated the two germline ends. Germline V lookup: CDR1 MGHRA, CDR2 YSYEKL. The CDR3 is 16 residues long. TCRdb's copy holds only in-frame clones and misses some; the assay was immunoSEQ multiplex PCR. In the table there are tens of thousands of clones, 82% of which are singletons. The origin of this receptor is a woman aged 55-70 years with acute or convalescent COVID-19. V and J are TRBV4-1 and TRBJ1-4, with D maybe TRBD1 (5 bases). Sequences were obtained from peripheral blood. This chain's CDR3 is CASSQLGGTVGEKLFF. CDR3 DNA: TGCGCCAGCAGCCAACTTGGAGGGACGGTGGGGGAAAAACTGTTTTTT.